This T cell receptor beta chain stems from a study of neurological immune-mediated disorders. Template-switch 5'RACE cDNA synthesis added a 10-nucleotide unique molecular identifier. The authors obtained over 160 million TCR-beta sequences from 15-18 subjects per sequencing run. TCRdb reanalysed the 5' RACE reads using MiXCR and keeps one entry per CDR3 protein. Of more than 30,000 distinct CDR3 sequences in the sample, 4% were seen once. CDR3 size: 13 residues. Germline V lookup: CDR1 SGHAT, CDR2 FQNNGV. Trimming took 6 bases from V and 5 from J, leaving 14 bases between them. Each sorted-subset library came from 750,000 to 1,000,000 CD4+ or CD8+ T cells. This clonotype was observed at least ten times.

This chain joins TRBV11-2 and TRBJ2-7, with D unresolved. This TCR derives from a woman between 40 and 55 years old in good health. Sample: CD4+ T cells from blood. The DNA of the CDR3 is TGTGCCAGCAGTCACGGACGGGTCCACGAGCAGTACTTC. It yields the protein CASSHGRVHEQYF.